This T cell receptor (beta chain) was found in a study of T cells in Graves' hyperthyroidism and ophthalmopathy. Overall study context: Peripheral blood collection took place at initial diagnosis, before any treatment.

Study results and limitations: Most expanded thyroid clonotypes above 0.001 also appeared in blood.

There were TCR beta CDR3 regions amplified from RNA transcripts. A first-round RT-PCR of the TCR CDR3 used the HTBI primer set. TCRdb independently ran MiXCR on the multiplex PCR reads; one entry per CDR3 protein. The sample yields around 370,000 distinct CDR3 sequences, approximately 17% seen once. The CDR3 length is 11 residues. Germline-derived CDR1 and CDR2 are MNHEY and SVGEGT. The V and J ends lost 8 bases and 12 bases respectively, with 14 bases between them. As for this clonotype: As yet, its antigen is unknown.

The TCR originated in a man aged 18 to 29 with Graves' ophthalmopathy. The sequenced material came from blood. The rearrangement links TRBV6-2 or TRBV6-3 to TRBJ2-1; the D gene is possibly TRBD1 (5 bases). The CDR3 DNA follows: TGTGCCAGCTCCCAAAGCCAGGGGCAGTTCTTC. It encodes CASSQSQGQFF.